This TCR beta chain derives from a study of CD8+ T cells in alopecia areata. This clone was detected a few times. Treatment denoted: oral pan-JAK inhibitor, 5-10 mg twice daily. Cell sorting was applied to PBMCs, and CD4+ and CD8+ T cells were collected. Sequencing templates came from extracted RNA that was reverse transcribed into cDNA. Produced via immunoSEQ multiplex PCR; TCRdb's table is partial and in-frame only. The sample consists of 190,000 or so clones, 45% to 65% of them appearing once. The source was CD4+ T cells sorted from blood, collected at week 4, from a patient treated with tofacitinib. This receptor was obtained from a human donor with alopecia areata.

The CDR3 spells CASGSRESSEQYF. As DNA, the CDR3 is TGTGCCTCGGGGAGTCGGGAAAGCAGCGAGCAGTACTTC. The V and J genes are TRBV10-3 and TRBJ2-7, with D perhaps matching TRBD2 (5 bases). This CDR3 has 13 residues. CDR1 and CDR2 (germline): ENHRY, SYGVKD. The V end was cut by 11 bases, the J end by 6 bases, with 20 bases between.